One sample yielded the 20 T cell receptor beta chains listed below, sequenced in a study of early stage breast cancer tumors. Produced via immunoSEQ multiplex PCR; TCRdb's table is partial and in-frame only. The sample shows 20,000 to 25,000 clones, approximately 80% of them seen only once. The sequencing input was blood. All receptors come from a person aged 55 to 75 with breast cancer.

The genes are TRBV7-8 and TRBJ2-5; a weak D match, TRBD2 (7 bases). V lost 10 bases to trimming and J lost 4 bases, with 16 bases between them. This CDR3 has 13 residues. Germline CDR1 SGHVS, CDR2 FQNEAQ. CDR3 amino acids: CATAGAGAETQYF. The CDR3 nucleotides are TGTGCCACCGCGGGGGCGGGAGCAGAGACCCAGTACTTC.

The genes are TRBV4-1 and TRBJ2-1; TRBD1 or TRBD2 may be the D gene (5 bases each). This CDR3 has 18 residues. Germline CDR1 reads MGHRA; CDR2 reads YSYEKL. V shed 1 base and J shed 0 bases, with 16 bases lying between them. CDR3 nucleotides: TGCGCCAGCAGCCAAGGCCGGGCGTCCGGGGCCTCCTACAATGAGCAGTTCTTC. Encoded protein: CASSQGRASGASYNEQFF.

This sequence joins TRBV6-5 and TRBJ2-7, with 11 bases fitting TRBD1. This CDR3 is built from 14 residues. Germline V gene sequence: CDR1 MNHEY, CDR2 SVGAGI. The ends lost 8 bases at V and 5 bases at J; junction bases unmatched: 8. Here the CDR3 DNA reads TGTGCCAGCCACCCTCTGGACAGGGGGCACGAGCAGTACTTC. Translated: CASHPLDRGHEQYF.

The chain employs TRBV5-5 and TRBJ2-1; 11 nucleotides line up with TRBD1. CDR3 length equals 15 residues. Germline V gene data show CDR1 as SGHKS and CDR2 as YYEKEE (reference sequence). Germline trimming cut 3 bases from V and 2 bases from J; bases unmatched to any gene: 1. In DNA form, the CDR3 reads TGTGCCAGCAGCTCGGGACAGGGGGCCTACAATGAGCAGTTCTTC. It specifies CASSSGQGAYNEQFF.

V gene TRBV30 combines with J gene TRBJ2-7; maybe TRBD1 (6 bases). Trimming shortened V by 3 bases and J by 4 bases, and 19 bases separated the two germline ends. This CDR3 region has 15 residues. Germline loops: CDR1 GTSNPN, CDR2 SVGIG (reference sequence). CDR3 bases: TGTGCCTGGAGACCGATTGGGACAAGGCTTTACGAGCAGTACTTC. Protein product: CAWRPIGTRLYEQYF.

The rearrangement links TRBV18 to TRBJ1-2, with D tentatively TRBD1 (5 bases). CDR1 is KGHSH and CDR2 is LQKENI in the germline V gene. CDR3 size: 13 residues. Between the trimmed V and J ends, which lost 6 bases and 8 bases, there was a span of 16 bases. The CDR3 coding sequence is TGTGCCAGCTCCCGACTGACAGAGAGGGGCTACACCTTC. This codes for CASSRLTERGYTF.

V is TRBV6-5 and J is TRBJ2-1, with no clear D. CDR3 length: 9 amino acids. Germline assignment: CDR1 MNHEY and CDR2 SVGAGI. V was pared by 6 bases and J by 8 bases, with 2 bases between. DNA for the CDR3: TGTGCCAGCAGCGATGAGCAGTTCTTC. This gives the protein CASSDEQFF.

The V and J genes are TRBV4-1 and TRBJ1-2; 9 bases fit TRBD1. Trimming at V came to 5 bases and at J to 6 bases, leaving 10 bases not matched to a gene. Germline V lookup: CDR1 MGHRA, CDR2 YSYEKL. The CDR3 extends over 15 amino acids. The CDR3 reads CASSAGQGDVNGYTF. CDR3 coding DNA: TGCGCCAGCAGCGCGGGACAGGGTGATGTCAATGGCTACACCTTC.

The chain is built from TRBV18 and TRBJ2-7, with 10 bases aligning to TRBD2. The germline V gene encodes CDR1 KGHSH and CDR2 LQKENI. V dropped 7 bases and J dropped 3; count of bases not matched to a gene: 18. The CDR3 runs to 18 residues. Here the CDR3 reads CASLSSLPAGGISYEQYF. CDR3 bases: TGTGCCAGCTTAAGTAGCCTTCCAGCGGGAGGGATTAGCTACGAGCAGTACTTC.

The rearrangement links TRBV15 to TRBJ2-7; weak D call: TRBD2 (6 bases). CDR1 and CDR2 (germline): LNHNV, YYDKDF (reference sequence). This CDR3 has 13 amino acids. V was cut by 3 bases and J by 3 bases, with 9 bases left in between. CDR3: CATSRDSGYEQYF. CDR3 bases: TGTGCCACCAGCAGGGATAGCGGCTACGAGCAGTACTTC.

V and J are TRBV19 and TRBJ1-1, with 8 bases matching TRBD1. CDR1 and CDR2 from the germline V gene are LNHDA and SQIVND (reference sequence). The CDR3 is made up of 14 amino acids. V lost 3 bases, J lost 7 bases, and 7 bases stayed unmatched. In nucleotides, the CDR3 is TGTGCCAGTAGTATTTCGCGGACAGGGATTGAAGCTTTCTTT. Translated: CASSISRTGIEAFF. Filled out from reference TRBV19 and TRBJ1-1, the complete variable domain reads DGGITQSPKYLFRKEGQNVTLSCEQNLNHDAMYWYRQDPGQGLRLIYYSQIVNDFQKGDIAEGYSVSREKKESFPLTVTSAQKNPTAFYLCASSISRTGIEAFFGQGTRLTVV.

This chain uses TRBV29-1 with TRBJ1-1; D is undetermined. This CDR3 is built from 12 residues. Germline V gene sequence: CDR1 SQVTM, CDR2 ANQGSEA. Deletions cut 5 bases from V and 0 bases from J, with 7 bases between. CDR3 in amino acids: CSVIYVNTEAFF. The CDR3 coding sequence is TGCAGCGTTATCTACGTGAACACTGAAGCTTTCTTT. The entire variable domain, with the rest obtained from reference TRBV29-1 and TRBJ1-1, is as follows: SAVISQKPSRDICQRGTSLTIQCQVDSQVTMMFWYRQQPGQSLTLIATANQGSEATYESGFVIDKFPISRPNLTFSTLTVSNMSPEDSSIYLCSVIYVNTEAFFGQGTRLTVV.

The CDR3 DNA follows: TGTGCCACCAAGGTGGGCGGTAACACCGGGGAGCTGTTTTTT. It codes for CATKVGGNTGELFF. The chain joins TRBV6-6 to TRBJ2-2; D unresolved. CDR3 length: 14 residues. Germline V lookup: CDR1 MNHNY, CDR2 SVGAGI (reference sequence). Trimming shortened V by 10 bases and J by 2 bases, and 14 bases separated the two germline ends.

The chain is built from TRBV11-2 and TRBJ2-7; TRBD1 is a possible D gene (5 bases). This CDR3 has 13 amino acids. Germline V gene lookup returns CDR1 SGHAT and CDR2 FQNNGV. Trimming cost V 4 bases and J 7 bases, with 14 bases left between them. The CDR3 here is CASSSQQGSEQYF. The CDR3 DNA sequence: TGTGCCAGCAGCTCACAGCAGGGTTCAGAGCAGTACTTC.

The genes are TRBV2 and TRBJ2-1; D perhaps matches TRBD2 (5 bases). Germline assignment: CDR1 SNHLY and CDR2 FYNNEI. Trimming removed 8 bases at V and 0 bases at J, with 20 bases between. CDR3 length equals 17 residues. The CDR3 DNA reads as TGTGCCAGCTTGTTGGAAATAGGGAGCCTCTCCTACAATGAGCAGTTCTTC. As protein: CASLLEIGSLSYNEQFF.

The V and J genes are TRBV29-1 and TRBJ1-1; 9 bases agree with TRBD1. J was trimmed by 5 bases and V by 1 base; bases with no gene match: 8. Germline CDR1 is SQVTM and CDR2 is ANQGSEA. This CDR3 has 15 residues. The CDR3 region is CSVEGGGTGRTEAFF. For the CDR3, the DNA is TGCAGCGTTGAAGGCGGAGGGACAGGGCGAACTGAAGCTTTCTTT.

The rearrangement links TRBV7-2 to TRBJ1-1; unclear D gene. CDR1 SGHTA and CDR2 FQGNSA come from the germline V gene. Trimming removed 1 base at V and 3 bases at J, with 6 bases between. The CDR3 is 13 residues long. The CDR3 nucleotides are TGTGCCAGCAGCTTAGAGCCTTACACTGAAGCTTTCTTT. Translating it yields CASSLEPYTEAFF. The variable domain in full, with the rest retrieved from reference TRBV7-2 and TRBJ1-1, is GAGVSQSPSNKVTEKGKDVELRCDPISGHTALYWYRQSLGQGLEFLIYFQGNSAPDKSGLPSDRFSAERTGGSVSTLTIQRTQQEDSAVYLCASSLEPYTEAFFGQGTRLTVV.

The chain carries TRBV7-2 and TRBJ1-6; TRBD1 aligns across 10 bases. Looked up from germline, CDR1 is SGHTA and CDR2 is FQGNSA. The CDR3 totals 14 residues. J lost 9 bases, V lost 5 bases, and 4 bases had no gene match. This CDR3 is CASSQGQGVSPLHF. As DNA, the CDR3 is TGTGCCAGCAGCCAAGGACAGGGGGTTTCACCCCTCCACTTT.

This chain uses TRBV6-6 with TRBJ2-3, with unresolved D. This CDR3 region has 14 residues. Trimming removed 7 bases from V and 1 base from J, with 12 bases in between. Germline V gene sequence: CDR1 MNHNY, CDR2 SVGAGI (reference sequence). In nucleotides, the CDR3 is TGTGCCAGCACCTTAACGACGCGCACAGATACGCAGTATTTT. Translating it yields CASTLTTRTDTQYF.

The V gene is TRBV18, the J gene TRBJ1-2; 9 bases map to TRBD1. V lost 4 bases to trimming and J lost 6 bases; unmatched junction nucleotides: 3. Germline V lookup: CDR1 KGHSH, CDR2 LQKENI. The CDR3 is 13 residues long. In DNA, the CDR3 is TGTGCCAGCTCACTACAGGGGGCTCATGGCTACACCTTC. Translating gives CASSLQGAHGYTF.